This T cell receptor (beta chain) came from a study of shared clonotypes between healthy human individuals. Repertoires were generated with immunoSEQ multiplex PCR, while TCRdb's copy carries only in-frame clones and drops some. The data show some 900,000 clones, 76% seen once. The CDR3 is made up of 16 amino acids. Germline CDR1 SGHRS, CDR2 YFSETQ. The V gene lost 0 bases and the J gene lost 1 base, with 13 bases spanning the gap. The source material was memory CD4+ T cells sorted from blood. Noted subset: CD45RA-negative fraction. The chain joins TRBV5-1 to TRBJ1-1; no clear D gene. This sequence originates from a man between 18 and 29 years old in good health. CDR3: CASSLGRPRGNTEAFF. Written as DNA, the CDR3 is TGCGCCAGCAGCTTGGGTCGGCCCCGAGGGAACACTGAAGCTTTCTTT.